This TCR beta chain was observed in a study of T cells after yellow fever vaccination. In its sample, this clonotype was seen a few times. Its matching antigen is unknown. The V gene lost 3 bases and the J gene lost 4 bases, with 18 bases spanning the gap. Per the germline V gene, CDR1 is KGHSH and CDR2 is LQKENI. The CDR3 has 16 amino acids. Synthesis of TCR cDNA relied on 5'RACE template switching, which attached a universal primer site and UMIs. TCRdb reprocessed the 5' RACE reads with MiXCR, giving one entry per CDR3 protein. The data contain some 500,000 distinct CDR3 sequences, roughly 13% of them singletons. General observations from the study: The secondary response was weaker, and its peak arrived faster, on day 5 versus 15. Abundant clonotypes from the bulk population could contaminate FACS-sorted repertoires. Subsequent to the booster, the majority of primary-vaccination clones reappeared (roughly 95% CD4, about 90% CD8).

The chain recombines TRBV18 with TRBJ1-1; tentative D call: TRBD1 (5 bases). The input for sequencing was PBMCs, taken on the day of the yellow fever booster vaccination. This clonotype originated in a man younger than 40 who received the YFV17D yellow fever vaccine. The CDR3 DNA reads as TGTGCCAGCTCACCGGACACCTTTGGGTATGGCACTGAAGCTTTCTTT. Translating gives CASSPDTFGYGTEAFF. Looking up the rest from reference TRBV18 and TRBJ1-1 gives the full variable domain: NAGVMQNPRHLVRRRGQEARLRCSPMKGHSHVYWYRQLPEEGLKFMVYLQKENIIDESGMPKERFSAEFPKEGPSILRIQQVVRGDSAAYFCASSPDTFGYGTEAFFGQGTRLTVV.